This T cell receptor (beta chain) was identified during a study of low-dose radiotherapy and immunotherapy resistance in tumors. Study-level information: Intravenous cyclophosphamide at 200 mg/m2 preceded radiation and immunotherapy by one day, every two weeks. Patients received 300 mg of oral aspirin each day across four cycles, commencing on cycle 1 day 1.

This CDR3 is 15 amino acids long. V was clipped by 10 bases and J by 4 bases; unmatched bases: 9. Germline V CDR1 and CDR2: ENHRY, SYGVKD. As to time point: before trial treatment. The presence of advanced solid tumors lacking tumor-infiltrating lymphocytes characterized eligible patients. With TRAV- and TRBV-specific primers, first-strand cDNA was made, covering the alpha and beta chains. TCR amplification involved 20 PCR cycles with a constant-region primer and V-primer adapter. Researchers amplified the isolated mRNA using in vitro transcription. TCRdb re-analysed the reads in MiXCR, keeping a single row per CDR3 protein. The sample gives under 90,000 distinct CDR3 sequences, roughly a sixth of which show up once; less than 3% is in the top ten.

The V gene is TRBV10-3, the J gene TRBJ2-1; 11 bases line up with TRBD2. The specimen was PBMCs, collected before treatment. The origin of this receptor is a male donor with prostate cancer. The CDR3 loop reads CASYSGTSGYNEQFF. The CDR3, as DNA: TGTGCCAGCTACTCCGGGACTAGCGGATACAATGAGCAGTTCTTC.